This T cell receptor (beta chain) was found in a study of tumor-infiltrating lymphocytes in primary liver carcinoma. Across the whole study: Surgical resection was the treatment these patients received for primary liver carcinoma. Findings of the study overall: In tumor-adjacent and tumor-blood pairs, overlap was lower than in tumor region pairs.

With approximately 470 ng total RNA as template and a constant-region primer, TCR beta cDNA was made. Nested multiplex PCR, run for three rounds with slightly modified ARM-PCR, yielded TCR beta libraries. Both of the initial two PCR rounds ran for nine to eleven cycles and employed TRBV1-TRBV30 forward primers alongside a C-beta reverse primer. TCRdb re-derived calls from the multiplex PCR reads in MiXCR, one entry per CDR3 protein. The table records a few hundred thousand distinct CDR3 sequences, about three fifths of them present only once. This CDR3 comprises 13 residues. Germline CDR1 is SGHNT and CDR2 is YENEEA. For blood RNA, unsorted whole blood served as the source, and germline DNA was extracted too. The researchers drew roughly 3.9 milliliters of peripheral blood before surgery. On this clonotype itself: What it binds is unknown. The germline gene is not matched at one end of the junction; a read error may be the cause.

The chain couples TRBV11-3 to TRBJ2-1, with TRBD2 matching over 7 bases. The sequence was obtained from a young woman with primary liver carcinoma and hepatitis B virus infection. The sample consisted of peripheral blood. CDR3 sequence reads: CARNPPSGDEQFF. For the CDR3, the DNA is TGTGCCAGGAACCCCCCAAGCGGGGATGAGCAATTCTTC.